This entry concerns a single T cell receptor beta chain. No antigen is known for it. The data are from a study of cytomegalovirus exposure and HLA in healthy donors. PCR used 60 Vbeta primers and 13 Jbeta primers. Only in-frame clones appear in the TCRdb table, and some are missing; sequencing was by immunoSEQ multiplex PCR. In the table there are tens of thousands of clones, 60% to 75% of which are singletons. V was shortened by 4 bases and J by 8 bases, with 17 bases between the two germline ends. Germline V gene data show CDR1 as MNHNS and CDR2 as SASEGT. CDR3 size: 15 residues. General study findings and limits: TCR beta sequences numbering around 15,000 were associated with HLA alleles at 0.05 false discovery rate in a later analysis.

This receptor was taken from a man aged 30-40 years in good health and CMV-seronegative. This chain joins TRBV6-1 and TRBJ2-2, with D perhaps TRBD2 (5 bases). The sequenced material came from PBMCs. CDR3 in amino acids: CASSVTSYQSGELFF. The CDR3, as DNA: TGTGCCAGCAGTGTCACTAGTTATCAGAGTGGGGAGCTGTTTTTT.